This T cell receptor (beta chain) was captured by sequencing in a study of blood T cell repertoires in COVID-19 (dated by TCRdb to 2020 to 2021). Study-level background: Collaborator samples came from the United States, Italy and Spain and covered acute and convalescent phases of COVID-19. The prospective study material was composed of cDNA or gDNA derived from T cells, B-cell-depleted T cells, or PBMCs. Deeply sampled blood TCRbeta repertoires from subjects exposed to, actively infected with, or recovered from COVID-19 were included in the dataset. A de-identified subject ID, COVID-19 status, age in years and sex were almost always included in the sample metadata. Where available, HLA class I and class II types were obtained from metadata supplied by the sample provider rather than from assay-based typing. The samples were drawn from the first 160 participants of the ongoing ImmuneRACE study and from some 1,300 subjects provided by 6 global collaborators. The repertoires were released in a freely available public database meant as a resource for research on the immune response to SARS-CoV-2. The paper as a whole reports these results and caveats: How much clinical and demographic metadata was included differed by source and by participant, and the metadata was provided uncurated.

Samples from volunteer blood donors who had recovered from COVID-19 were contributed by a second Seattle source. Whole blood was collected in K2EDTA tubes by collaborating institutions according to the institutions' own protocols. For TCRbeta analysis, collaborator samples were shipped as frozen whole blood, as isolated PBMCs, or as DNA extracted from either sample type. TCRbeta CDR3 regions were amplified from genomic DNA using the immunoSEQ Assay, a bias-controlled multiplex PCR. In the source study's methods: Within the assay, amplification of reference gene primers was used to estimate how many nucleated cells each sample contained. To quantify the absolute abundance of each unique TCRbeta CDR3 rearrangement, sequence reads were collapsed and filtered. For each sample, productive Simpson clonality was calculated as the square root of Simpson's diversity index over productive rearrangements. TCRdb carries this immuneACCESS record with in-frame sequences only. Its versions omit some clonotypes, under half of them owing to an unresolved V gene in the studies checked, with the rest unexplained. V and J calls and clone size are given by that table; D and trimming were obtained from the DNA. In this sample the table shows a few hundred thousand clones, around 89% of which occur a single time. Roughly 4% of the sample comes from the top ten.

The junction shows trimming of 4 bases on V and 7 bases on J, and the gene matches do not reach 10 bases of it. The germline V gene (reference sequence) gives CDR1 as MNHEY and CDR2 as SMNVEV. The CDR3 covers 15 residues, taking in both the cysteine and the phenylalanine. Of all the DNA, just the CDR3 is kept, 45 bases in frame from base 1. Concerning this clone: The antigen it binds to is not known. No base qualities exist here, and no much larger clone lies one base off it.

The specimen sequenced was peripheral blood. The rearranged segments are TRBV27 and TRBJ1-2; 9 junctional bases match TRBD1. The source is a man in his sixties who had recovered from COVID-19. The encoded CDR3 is CASSSYRGREVGYTF. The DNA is TGTGCCAGCAGTTCTTACAGGGGGCGCGAGGTTGGCTACACCTTC.